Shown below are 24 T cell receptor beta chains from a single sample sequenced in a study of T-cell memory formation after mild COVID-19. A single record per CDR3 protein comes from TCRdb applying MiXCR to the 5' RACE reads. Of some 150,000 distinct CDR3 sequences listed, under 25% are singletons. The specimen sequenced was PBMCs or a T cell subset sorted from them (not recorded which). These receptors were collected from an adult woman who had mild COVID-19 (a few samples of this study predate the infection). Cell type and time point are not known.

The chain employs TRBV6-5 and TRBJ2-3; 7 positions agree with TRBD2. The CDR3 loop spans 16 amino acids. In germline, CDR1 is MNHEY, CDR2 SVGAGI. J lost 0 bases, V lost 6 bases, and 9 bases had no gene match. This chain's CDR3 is CASSPPGLRSTDTQYF. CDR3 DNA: TGTGCCAGCAGCCCGCCGGGACTACGAAGCACAGATACGCAGTATTTT.

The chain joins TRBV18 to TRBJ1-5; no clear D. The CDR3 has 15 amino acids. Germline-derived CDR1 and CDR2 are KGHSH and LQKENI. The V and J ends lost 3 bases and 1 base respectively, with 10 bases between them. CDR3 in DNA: TGTGCCAGCTCACCCGGACGGCCCAGCAATCAGCCCCAGCATTTT. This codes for CASSPGRPSNQPQHF. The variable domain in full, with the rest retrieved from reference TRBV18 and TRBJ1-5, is NAGVMQNPRHLVRRRGQEARLRCSPMKGHSHVYWYRQLPEEGLKFMVYLQKENIIDESGMPKERFSAEFPKEGPSILRIQQVVRGDSAAYFCASSPGRPSNQPQHFGDGTRLSIL.

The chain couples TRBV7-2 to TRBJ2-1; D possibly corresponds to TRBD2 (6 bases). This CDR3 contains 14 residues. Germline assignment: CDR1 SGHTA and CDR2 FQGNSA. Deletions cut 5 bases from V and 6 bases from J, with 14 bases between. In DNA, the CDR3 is TGTGCCAGCAGCCTCTGGGCGGGACCCAATGAGCAGTTCTTC. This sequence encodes CASSLWAGPNEQFF.

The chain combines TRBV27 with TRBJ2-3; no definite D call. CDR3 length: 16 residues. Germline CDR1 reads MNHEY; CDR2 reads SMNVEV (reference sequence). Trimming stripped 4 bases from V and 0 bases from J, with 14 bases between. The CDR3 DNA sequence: TGTGCCAGCAGTTCATCCCTAGTGCCTAGCACAGATACGCAGTATTTT. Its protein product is CASSSSLVPSTDTQYF.

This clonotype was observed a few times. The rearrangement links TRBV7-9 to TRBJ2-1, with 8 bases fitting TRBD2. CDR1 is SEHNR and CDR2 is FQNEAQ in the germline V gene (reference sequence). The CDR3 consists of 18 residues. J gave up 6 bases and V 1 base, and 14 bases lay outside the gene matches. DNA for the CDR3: TGTGCCAGCAGCTTAGAGGGCCGTACCGGGAGGGTCCGCAATGAGCAGTTCTTC. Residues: CASSLEGRTGRVRNEQFF.

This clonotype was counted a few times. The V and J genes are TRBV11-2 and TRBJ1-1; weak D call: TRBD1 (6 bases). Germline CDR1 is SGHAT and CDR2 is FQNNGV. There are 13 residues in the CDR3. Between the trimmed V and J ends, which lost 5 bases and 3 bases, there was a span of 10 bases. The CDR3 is CASSTHRDTEAFF. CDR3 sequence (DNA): TGTGCCAGCAGCACTCACAGGGACACTGAAGCTTTCTTT. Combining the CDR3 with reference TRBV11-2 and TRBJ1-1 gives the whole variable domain EAGVAQSPRYKIIEKRQSVAFWCNPISGHATLYWYQQILGQGPKLLIQFQNNGVVDDSQLPKDRFSAERLKGVDSTLKIQPAKLEDSAVYLCASSTHRDTEAFFGQGTRLTVV.

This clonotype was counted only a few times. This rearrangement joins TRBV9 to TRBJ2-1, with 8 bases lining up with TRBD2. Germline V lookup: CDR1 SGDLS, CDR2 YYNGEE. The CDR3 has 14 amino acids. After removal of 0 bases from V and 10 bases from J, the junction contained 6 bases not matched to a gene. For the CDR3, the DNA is TGTGCCAGCAGCGTAGGGTCAGCGGGAGAAGAGCAGTTCTTC. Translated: CASSVGSAGEEQFF.

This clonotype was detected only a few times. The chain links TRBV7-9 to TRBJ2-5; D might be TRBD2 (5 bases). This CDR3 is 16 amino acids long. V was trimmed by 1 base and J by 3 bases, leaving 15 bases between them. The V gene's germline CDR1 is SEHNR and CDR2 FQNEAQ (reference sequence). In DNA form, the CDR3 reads TGTGCCAGCAGCTTAGTTCTAGGACTTACTAAAGAGACCCAGTACTTC. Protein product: CASSLVLGLTKETQYF.

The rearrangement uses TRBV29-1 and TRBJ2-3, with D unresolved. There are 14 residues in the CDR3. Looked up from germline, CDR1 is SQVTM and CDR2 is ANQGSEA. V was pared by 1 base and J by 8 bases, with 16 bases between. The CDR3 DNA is TGCAGCGTTGAAGGAGGTCTCCTCGATCCTACGCAGTATTTT. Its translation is CSVEGGLLDPTQYF.

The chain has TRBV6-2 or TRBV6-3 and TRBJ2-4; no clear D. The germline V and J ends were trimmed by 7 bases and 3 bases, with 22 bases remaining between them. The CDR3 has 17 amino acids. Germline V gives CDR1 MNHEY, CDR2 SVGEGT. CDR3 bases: TGTGCCAGCACCACTAAGGGAAAGGCAGGAAACAAAAACATTCAGTACTTC. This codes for CASTTKGKAGNKNIQYF.

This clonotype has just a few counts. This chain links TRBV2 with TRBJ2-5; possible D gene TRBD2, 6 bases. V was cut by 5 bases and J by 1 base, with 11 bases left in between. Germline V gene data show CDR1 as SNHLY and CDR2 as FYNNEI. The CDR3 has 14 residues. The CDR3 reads CASSPGTFQETQYF. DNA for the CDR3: TGTGCCAGCAGTCCCGGGACTTTCCAAGAGACCCAGTACTTC. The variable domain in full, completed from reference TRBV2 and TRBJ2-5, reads EPEVTQTPSHQVTQMGQEVILRCVPISNHLYFYWYRQILGQKVEFLVSFYNNEISEKSEIFDDQFSVERPDGSNFTLKIRSTKLEDSAMYFCASSPGTFQETQYFGPGTRLLVL.

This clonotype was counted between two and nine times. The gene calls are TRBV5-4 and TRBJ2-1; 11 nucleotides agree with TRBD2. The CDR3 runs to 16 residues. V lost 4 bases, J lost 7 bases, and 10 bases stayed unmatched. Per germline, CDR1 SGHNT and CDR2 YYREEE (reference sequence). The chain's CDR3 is CASSTGTSGVGNEQFF. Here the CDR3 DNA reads TGTGCCAGCAGCACCGGGACTAGCGGAGTGGGGAATGAGCAGTTCTTC. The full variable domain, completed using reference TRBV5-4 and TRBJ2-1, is ETGVTQSPTHLIKTRGQQVTLRCSSQSGHNTVSWYQQALGQGPQFIFQYYREEENGRGNFPPRFSGLQFPNYSSELNVNALELDDSALYLCASSTGTSGVGNEQFFGPGTRLTVL.

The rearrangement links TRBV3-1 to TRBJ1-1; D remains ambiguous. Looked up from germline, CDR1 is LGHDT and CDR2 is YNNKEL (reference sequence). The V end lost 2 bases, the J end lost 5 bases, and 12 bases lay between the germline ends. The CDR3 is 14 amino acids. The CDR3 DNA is TGTGCCAGCAGCCAAACGCACAGTAGGACTGAAGCTTTCTTT. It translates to CASSQTHSRTEAFF.

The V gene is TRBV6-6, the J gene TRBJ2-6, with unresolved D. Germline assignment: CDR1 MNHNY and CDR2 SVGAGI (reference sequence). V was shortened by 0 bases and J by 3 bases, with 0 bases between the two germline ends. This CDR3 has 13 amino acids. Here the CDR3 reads CASSYSGANVLTF. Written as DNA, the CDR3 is TGTGCCAGCAGTTACTCTGGGGCCAACGTCCTGACTTTC.

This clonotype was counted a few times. In nucleotides, the CDR3 is TGCAGTGCCAGCCCCCAGGGCAATGAGCAGTTCTTC. It encodes CSASPQGNEQFF. The chain has TRBV20-1 and TRBJ2-1; D possibly corresponds to TRBD1 (5 bases). The CDR3 has 12 amino acids. The germline CDR1 and CDR2 sequences are DFQATT and SNEGSKA (reference sequence). The V end lost 6 bases, the J end lost 6 bases, and 12 bases lay between the germline ends.

DNA for the CDR3: TGTGCCAGCAGTTTCCAGGGGACGAACACTGAAGCTTTCTTT. Its translation is CASSFQGTNTEAFF. The chain joins TRBV27 to TRBJ1-1; maybe TRBD1 (6 bases). Germline V gives CDR1 MNHEY, CDR2 SMNVEV (reference sequence). V was trimmed by 3 bases and J by 1 base, leaving 9 bases between them. The CDR3 sequence is 14 residues long.

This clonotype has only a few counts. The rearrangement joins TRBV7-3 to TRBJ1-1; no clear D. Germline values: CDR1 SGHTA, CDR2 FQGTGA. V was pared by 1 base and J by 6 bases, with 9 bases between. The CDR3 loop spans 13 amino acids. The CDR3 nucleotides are TGTGCCAGCAGCTTAAATGGTCGTTCTGAAGCTTTCTTT. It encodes CASSLNGRSEAFF.

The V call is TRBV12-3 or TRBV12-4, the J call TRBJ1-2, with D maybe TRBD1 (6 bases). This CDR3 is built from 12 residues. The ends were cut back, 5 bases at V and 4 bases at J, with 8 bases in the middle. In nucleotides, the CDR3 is TGTGCCAGCAGTCTGACAGGCTATGGCTACACCTTC. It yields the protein CASSLTGYGYTF.

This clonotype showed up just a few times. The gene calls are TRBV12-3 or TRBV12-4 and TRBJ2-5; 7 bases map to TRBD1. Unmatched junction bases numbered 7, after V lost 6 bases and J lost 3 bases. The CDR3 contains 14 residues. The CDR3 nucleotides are TGTGCCAGCAGGCCTACAGGGGTCGAAGAGACCCAGTACTTC. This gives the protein CASRPTGVEETQYF.

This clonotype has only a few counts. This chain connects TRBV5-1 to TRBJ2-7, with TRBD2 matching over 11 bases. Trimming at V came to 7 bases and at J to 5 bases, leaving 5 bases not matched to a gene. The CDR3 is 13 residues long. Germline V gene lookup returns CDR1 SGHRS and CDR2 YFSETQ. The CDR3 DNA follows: TGCGCCAGCTCCCTAGCGGGAGGCCACGAGCAGTACTTC. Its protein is CASSLAGGHEQYF.

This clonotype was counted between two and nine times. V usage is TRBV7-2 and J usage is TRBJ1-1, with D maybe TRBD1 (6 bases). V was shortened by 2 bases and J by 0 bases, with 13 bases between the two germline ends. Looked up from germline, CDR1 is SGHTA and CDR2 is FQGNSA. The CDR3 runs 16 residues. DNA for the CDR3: TGTGCCAGCAGCTTACTCGGGGGGGCGATGAACACTGAAGCTTTCTTT. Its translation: CASSLLGGAMNTEAFF.

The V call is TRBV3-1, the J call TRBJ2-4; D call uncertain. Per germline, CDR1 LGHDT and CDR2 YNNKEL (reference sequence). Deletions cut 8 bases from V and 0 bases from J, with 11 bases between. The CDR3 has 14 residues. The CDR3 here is CASANRVAKNIQYF. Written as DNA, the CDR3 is TGTGCCAGCGCCAACCGGGTAGCCAAAAACATTCAGTACTTC.

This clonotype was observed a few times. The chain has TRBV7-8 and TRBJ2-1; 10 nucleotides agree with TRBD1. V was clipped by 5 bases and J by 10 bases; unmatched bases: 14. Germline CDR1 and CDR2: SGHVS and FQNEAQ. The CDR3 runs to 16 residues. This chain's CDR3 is CASSPRGTGEVREQFF. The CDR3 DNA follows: TGTGCCAGCAGCCCTCGAGGGACAGGGGAAGTACGGGAGCAGTTCTTC.

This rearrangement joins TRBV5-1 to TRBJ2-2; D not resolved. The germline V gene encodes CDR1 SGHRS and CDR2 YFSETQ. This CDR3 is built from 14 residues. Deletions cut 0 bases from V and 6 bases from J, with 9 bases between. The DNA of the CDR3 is TGCGCCAGCAGCTTGGACGGCGGTTCCGGGGAGCTGTTTTTT. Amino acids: CASSLDGGSGELFF.